This T cell receptor (beta chain) came from a study of CD8+CD57+ T cells in acquired aplastic anemia. Study conclusions and caveats: CD8+ Simpson's diversity did not differ significantly between patients and controls.

All sequencing subjects had displayed CD8+CD57+ cell expansion on flow cytometry. Every patient presented with severe acquired aplastic anemia. Patients were treatment-naive when blood was sampled. Concerning this clonotype itself: Its matching antigen is unknown.

CDR3 and TCR beta VDJ profiling relied on genomic DNA as the template. TCRdb itself ran the reads through MiXCR, one entry per CDR3 protein. The sample includes 310,000 or so distinct CDR3 sequences, 50% to 65% of them seen just once. The sequence was obtained from a human donor with aplastic anemia. The sample consisted of sorted CD4+, CD8+, or CD8+CD57+ T cells (not recorded which) from PBMCs.

DNA for the CDR3: TGTGCCGGAGGGGGGGAGTGGAACACTGAAGCTTTCTTT. It codes for CAGGGEWNTEAFF. This sequence joins TRBV2 and TRBJ1-1; a weak D match, TRBD1 (6 bases). This CDR3 region has 13 residues. V shed 11 bases and J shed 1 base, with 14 bases lying between them. CDR1 is SNHLY, CDR2 FYNNEI, per germline.